Sequencing of this TCR beta chain was carried out in a study of cytomegalovirus exposure and HLA in healthy donors. Germline V gene lookup returns CDR1 SEHNR and CDR2 FQNEAQ (reference sequence). The CDR3 runs to 12 residues. Concerning this clone: The junction shows a germline mismatch at one end, possibly a read error.

In the PCR, 60 Vbeta and 13 Jbeta primers were used. Using immunoSEQ multiplex PCR, the repertoire was profiled, and TCRdb retains in-frame clones only, with some absent. This table holds tens of thousands of clones, around 74% found once. The sequence came from a man aged 25-45 years in good health and CMV-seropositive. The sequencing input was PBMCs. The chain couples TRBV7-9 to TRBJ2-7; D is ambiguous. DNA of the CDR3: TGTTCCAGCAGCTTCAGGCACTACGAGCAGTACTTC. Amino acid sequence: CSSSFRHYEQYF. The variable domain in full, completed from reference TRBV7-9 and TRBJ2-7, reads DTGVSQNPRHKITKRGQNVTFRCDPISEHNRLYWYRQTLGQGPEFLTYFQNEAQLEKSRLLSDRFSAERPKGSFSTLEIQRTEQGDSAMYLCSSSFRHYEQYFGPGTRLTVT.